Listed here are 24 T cell receptor beta chains from one sample, sequenced in a study of glioma-infiltrating T cells. The iRepertoire nested amplicon-rescue multiplex PCR amplified TCR alpha and beta CDR3s from RNA. TCRdb redid the calling of the multiplex PCR reads with MiXCR, one entry per CDR3 protein. Among 150,000 or so distinct CDR3 sequences, 30% to 40% were seen once, and the ten largest hold around 18%. Sequencing input: glioma tissue, nonneoplastic brain tissue, or PBMCs (not recorded which). Receptors were obtained from a human donor with low-grade glioma or glioblastoma, undergoing nonglioma brain surgery, or in good health (not recorded which).

For this clonotype: An end of the junction does not agree with germline; a read error may underlie this. The chain has TRBV4-3 and TRBJ1-6, with D possibly being TRBD1 (5 bases). The CDR3 has 13 residues. Germline values: CDR1 LGHNA, CDR2 YSLEER. The CDR3 is CASSGTLFSHLHF. CDR3 nucleotide sequence: TGCGCCAGCTCCGGGACCCTATTTTCACACCTCCACTTT.

This clonotype was recorded a few times. This chain uses TRBV25-1 with TRBJ1-3, with D unclear. The CDR3 is made up of 15 amino acids. V lost 8 bases, J lost 0 bases, and 14 bases lay in between. CDR1 is MGHDK and CDR2 is SYGVNS in the germline V gene. CDR3 region: CASSGGGGSGNTIYF. CDR3 bases: TGTGCCAGCTCGGGCGGTGGTGGCTCTGGAAACACCATATATTTT.

The V call is TRBV4-3, the J call TRBJ2-1; weak D call: TRBD2 (6 bases). The CDR3 consists of 15 residues. Trimming removed 2 bases at V and 9 bases at J, with 17 bases between. Germline V gene data show CDR1 as LGHNA and CDR2 as YSLEER. Here the CDR3 DNA reads TGCGCCAGCAGCCAATATTCTATGTTCGGGGGTGAGCAGTTCTTC. Residues: CASSQYSMFGGEQFF.

The chain has TRBV11-2 and TRBJ2-1; D remains unclear. Trimming removed 2 bases from V and 5 bases from J, with 19 bases in between. Germline loops: CDR1 SGHAT, CDR2 FQNNGV. The CDR3 length is 17 residues. CDR3 in DNA: TGTGCCAGCAGCTTATTAGGGCTTCGAGGACGTGACAATGAGCAGTTCTTC. This encodes CASSLLGLRGRDNEQFF.

Concerning this clonotype itself: At one of its ends the junction is not consistent with the germline gene, which may arise from a read error. This chain connects TRBV15 to TRBJ2-1; D gene unclear. The CDR3 is 13 amino acids. Looked up from germline, CDR1 is LNHNV and CDR2 is YYDKDF (reference sequence). The CDR3 coding sequence is TGTGCCACCAGAAGAGATTTCAGCCCTGAGCAGTTCTTC. This translates into CATRRDFSPEQFF.

The gene calls are TRBV29-1 and TRBJ2-7, with no clear D. Germline-derived CDR1 and CDR2 are SQVTM and ANQGSEA. The CDR3 is 12 amino acids. Trimming took off 2 bases at V and 1 base at J, with 6 bases between the two ends. CDR3 region: CSVEFASYEQYF. CDR3 in DNA: TGCAGCGTTGAATTCGCATCCTACGAGCAGTACTTC.

The table lists this clonotype with a few counts. CDR3 in DNA: TGTGCCAGCAAGGAGGCCGTCTCTGGAAACACCATATATTTT. Protein sequence: CASKEAVSGNTIYF. The J gene is TRBJ1-3, the V gene TRBV25-1; D call uncertain. Germline V gene sequence: CDR1 MGHDK, CDR2 SYGVNS. This CDR3 is 14 amino acids long. V dropped 7 bases and J dropped 0 bases, with 10 bases sitting between them.

Concerning this clonotype: Germline is not matched at one junction end, which may reflect a read error. The chain employs TRBV4-1 and TRBJ1-3, with D maybe TRBD1 (5 bases). Germline-derived CDR1 and CDR2 are MGHRA and YSYEKL. The CDR3 runs 15 residues. The CDR3 loop is CASSQAGASGNTVYF. As DNA, the CDR3 is TGCGCCAGCAGCCAAGCCGGGGCCTCTGGAAACACCGTATATTTT.

This clonotype came up a few times. The chain uses TRBV27 and TRBJ1-4; no reliable D call. Germline V gene data show CDR1 as MNHEY and CDR2 as SMNVEV (reference sequence). V was pared by 5 bases and J by 6 bases, with 10 bases between. This CDR3 has 13 amino acids. CDR3 sequence: CASSEFRDEKLFF. The CDR3 DNA follows: TGTGCCAGCAGTGAATTTCGGGATGAAAAACTGTTTTTT.

Comments on this clonotype: Since a much larger clone is just one base distant, this may be a read error. The V gene is TRBV3-1, the J gene TRBJ2-5, with unresolved D. This CDR3 has 12 amino acids. Germline V lookup: CDR1 LGHDT, CDR2 YNNKEL (reference sequence). Trimming shortened V by 6 bases and J by 5 bases, and 10 bases separated the two germline ends. CDR3 in amino acids: CASRPSSETQYF. The DNA for the CDR3 is TGTGCCAGCAGACCGAGCTCCGAGACCCAGTACTTC.

CDR3 loop: CASSDLYVGDTQYF. CDR3 bases: TGTGCCAGCAGCGACTTATATGTCGGGGATACCCAGTACTTC. The chain has TRBV11-2 and TRBJ2-5, with D possibly matching TRBD2 (5 bases). The CDR3 spans 14 residues. Germline V gene lookup returns CDR1 SGHAT and CDR2 FQNNGV. The V gene lost 5 bases and the J gene lost 8 bases, with 18 bases spanning the gap.

This chain uses TRBV6-2 or TRBV6-3 with TRBJ2-7; D is perhaps TRBD1 or TRBD2 (6 bases each). Per germline, CDR1 MNHEY and CDR2 SVGEGT. Trimming cost V 6 bases and J 3 bases, with 18 bases left between them. The CDR3 has 15 residues. As DNA, the CDR3 is TGTGCCAGCAGCTCGAGGAGGGGGTCCGACTACGAGCAGTACTTC. Its translation: CASSSRRGSDYEQYF.

This chain joins TRBV4-2 and TRBJ2-5, with D hard to call. The V and J ends lost 0 bases and 4 bases respectively, with 6 bases between them. This CDR3 has 13 residues. Germline V lookup: CDR1 LGHNA, CDR2 YNFKEQ. The CDR3 nucleotides are TGTGCCAGCAGCCAAGATGGTCGAGAGACCCAGTACTTC. Protein product: CASSQDGRETQYF.

The table lists this clonotype with a few counts. V is TRBV7-2 and J is TRBJ2-1; D possibly corresponds to TRBD2 (6 bases). The V and J ends lost 0 bases and 10 bases respectively, with 10 bases between them. The CDR3 is made up of 13 amino acids. The V gene's germline CDR1 is SGHTA and CDR2 FQGNSA. Here the CDR3 DNA reads TGTGCCAGCAGCTTAGCGCTTAGCGGCGAGCAGTTCTTC. As protein: CASSLALSGEQFF.

In its sample, this clonotype was seen a few times. The chain couples TRBV6-2 or TRBV6-3 to TRBJ1-6, with D hard to call. In germline, CDR1 is MNHEY, CDR2 SVGEGT. Trimming left V 0 bases short and J 0 bases short, with 6 bases between. CDR3 size: 16 residues. CDR3 sequence (DNA): TGTGCCAGCAGTTACTCGCTCAGCTCCTATAATTCACCCCTCCACTTT. The encoded protein is CASSYSLSSYNSPLHF.

There are a few counts of this clonotype. The CDR3 DNA reads as TGTGCCAGCAGCTTAGAACCGGGGACGGCAGATACGCAGTATTTT. Amino acid sequence: CASSLEPGTADTQYF. V gene TRBV7-2 combines with J gene TRBJ2-3; D may correspond to TRBD1 or TRBD2 (5 bases each). This CDR3 has 15 amino acids. The germline V and J ends were trimmed by 1 base and 4 bases, with 12 bases remaining between them. Germline lookup yields CDR1 SGHTA and CDR2 FQGNSA.

The rearrangement uses TRBV11-2 and TRBJ2-7, with D uncertain. The germline gives CDR1 SGHAT, CDR2 FQNNGV. This CDR3 has 14 residues. V lost 5 bases and J 5 bases, leaving 16 bases between the germline ends. The CDR3: CASSVLRESHEQYF. The CDR3 coding sequence is TGTGCCAGCAGCGTCCTGAGAGAGTCCCACGAGCAGTACTTC.

This clonotype was picked up a small number of times. CDR3: CASSLNLAGSSYNEQFF. CDR3 DNA sequence: TGTGCCAGCAGCTTAAATCTGGCGGGGAGCTCCTACAATGAGCAGTTCTTC. The gene calls are TRBV7-2 and TRBJ2-1; D is perhaps TRBD2 (6 bases). The germline V gene has CDR1 SGHTA and CDR2 FQGNSA. Trimming left V 2 bases short and J 0 bases short, with 14 bases between. The CDR3 covers 17 residues.

The J gene is TRBJ1-6, the V gene TRBV4-1, with D perhaps TRBD1 (6 bases). The CDR3 totals 15 residues. V was trimmed by 8 bases and J by 3 bases, leaving 14 bases between them. Germline CDR1 MGHRA, CDR2 YSYEKL. In DNA form, the CDR3 reads TGCGCCAGCGGACCGGGGGGCGGCTATAATTCACCCCTCCACTTT. It is translated as CASGPGGGYNSPLHF.

The chain uses TRBV15 and TRBJ2-7; possibly TRBD1 for D (5 bases). The CDR3 totals 13 residues. V lost 3 bases, J lost 2 bases, and 8 bases lay in between. Germline V gene lookup returns CDR1 LNHNV and CDR2 YYDKDF (reference sequence). CDR3 coding DNA: TGTGCCACCAGCAGGACAGAGCCCTACGAGCAGTACTTC. Residues: CATSRTEPYEQYF.

The CDR3 reads CASILAGVDEQYF. The CDR3 bases are TGTGCCAGCATACTAGCGGGAGTGGACGAGCAGTACTTC. The chain joins TRBV2 to TRBJ2-7; TRBD2 matches 11 bases. CDR3 length equals 13 residues. Trimming cost V 7 bases and J 5 bases; bases outside gene matches: 4. Per the germline V gene, CDR1 is SNHLY and CDR2 is FYNNEI.

A few counts support this clonotype. The V gene is TRBV4-1, the J gene TRBJ2-1; 8 nucleotides align to TRBD2. The J segment lost 10 bases and the V segment lost 1 base, leaving 12 bases of the junction unmatched. This CDR3 is 16 amino acids long. From germline, CDR1 is MGHRA and CDR2 YSYEKL. The CDR3 coding sequence is TGCGCCAGCAGCCAAGTCGGGACTAGTGGGCTGCGGGAGCAGTTCTTC. This encodes CASSQVGTSGLREQFF.

The table lists this clonotype with a few counts. The CDR3 DNA reads TGTGCCAGCAGTTACTCCGGACAGGGCGACTACGAGCAGTACTTC. This gives the protein CASSYSGQGDYEQYF. The V gene is TRBV6-6, the J gene TRBJ2-7, with 8 bases fitting TRBD1. Germline CDR1 reads MNHNY; CDR2 reads SVGAGI (reference sequence). The ends lost 0 bases at V and 3 bases at J; junction bases unmatched: 4. CDR3 size: 15 residues.

This chain joins TRBV27 and TRBJ2-7; D unresolved. Germline V gene lookup returns CDR1 MNHEY and CDR2 SMNVEV (reference sequence). This CDR3 spans 15 amino acids. With 2 bases removed from V and 6 bases from J, the gap between germline ends came to 17 bases. The DNA for the CDR3 is TGTGCCAGCAGTTTAAACCCCCGGACGGTGGGCGAGCAGTACTTC. Translated, it gives CASSLNPRTVGEQYF.